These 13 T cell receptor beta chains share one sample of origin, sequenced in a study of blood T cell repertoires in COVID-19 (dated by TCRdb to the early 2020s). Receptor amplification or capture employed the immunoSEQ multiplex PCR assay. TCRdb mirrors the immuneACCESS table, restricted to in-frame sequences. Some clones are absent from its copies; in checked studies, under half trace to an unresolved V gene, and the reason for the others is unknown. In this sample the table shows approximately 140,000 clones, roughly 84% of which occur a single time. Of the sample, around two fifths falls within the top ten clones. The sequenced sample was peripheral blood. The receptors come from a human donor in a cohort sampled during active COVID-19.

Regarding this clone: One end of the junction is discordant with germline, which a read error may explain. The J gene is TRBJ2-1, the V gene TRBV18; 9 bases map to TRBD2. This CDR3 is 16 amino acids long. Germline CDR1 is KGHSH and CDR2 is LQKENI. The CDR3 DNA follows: TGTGCCAGCTCACCACCCTCGGGGAGCGGGGGGCGCTTAAGGCTCTTC. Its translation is CASSPPSGSGGRLRLF.

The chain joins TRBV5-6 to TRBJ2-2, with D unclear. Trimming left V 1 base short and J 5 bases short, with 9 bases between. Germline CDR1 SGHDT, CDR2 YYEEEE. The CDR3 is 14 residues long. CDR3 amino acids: CASSLPPRTGELFF. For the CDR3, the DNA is TGTGCCAGCAGCTTGCCCCCTAGAACCGGGGAGCTGTTTTTT.

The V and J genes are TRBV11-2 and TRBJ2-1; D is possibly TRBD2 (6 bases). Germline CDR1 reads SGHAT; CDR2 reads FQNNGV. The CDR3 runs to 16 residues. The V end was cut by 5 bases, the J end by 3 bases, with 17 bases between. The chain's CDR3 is CASSTLMGGFYNEQFF. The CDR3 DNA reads TGTGCCAGCAGCACACTGATGGGGGGATTCTACAATGAGCAGTTCTTC. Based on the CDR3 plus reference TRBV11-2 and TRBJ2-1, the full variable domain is EAGVAQSPRYKIIEKRQSVAFWCNPISGHATLYWYQQILGQGPKLLIQFQNNGVVDDSQLPKDRFSAERLKGVDSTLKIQPAKLEDSAVYLCASSTLMGGFYNEQFFGPGTRLTVL.

This CDR3 reads CASGRTGGETQYF. CDR3 DNA sequence: TGTGCCAGCGGTCGGACAGGGGGAGAGACCCAGTACTTC. The J gene is TRBJ2-5, the V gene TRBV5-8, with 10 bases lining up with TRBD1. V lost 7 bases, J lost 4 bases, and 4 bases stayed unmatched. Looked up from germline, CDR1 is SGHTS and CDR2 is YDEGEE. The CDR3 has 13 residues.

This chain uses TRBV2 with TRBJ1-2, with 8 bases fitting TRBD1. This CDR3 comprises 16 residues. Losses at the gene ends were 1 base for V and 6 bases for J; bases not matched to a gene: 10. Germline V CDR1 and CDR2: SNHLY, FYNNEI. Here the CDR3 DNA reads TGTGCCAGCAGTGAAGAGAGGACAGGGCTTGGCGATGGCTACACCTTC. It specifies CASSEERTGLGDGYTF.

The CDR3 protein is CASGGGTSNEKLFF. As DNA, the CDR3 is TGTGCCAGCGGCGGGGGCACTTCGAATGAAAAACTGTTTTTT. The chain couples TRBV5-4 to TRBJ1-4; possible D gene TRBD1, 6 bases. The ends were cut back, 7 bases at V and 5 bases at J, with 15 bases in the middle. The CDR3 loop spans 14 amino acids. The germline V gene has CDR1 SGHNT and CDR2 YYREEE (reference sequence).

This CDR3 is CASSSQGQATEAFF. The DNA for the CDR3 is TGTGCCAGCAGCTCCCAGGGGCAAGCCACTGAAGCTTTCTTT. V usage is TRBV7-2 and J usage is TRBJ1-1; tentative D call: TRBD1 (6 bases). Looked up from germline, CDR1 is SGHTA and CDR2 is FQGNSA. The length of the CDR3 is 14 residues. V lost 4 bases and J 4 bases, leaving 13 bases between the germline ends.

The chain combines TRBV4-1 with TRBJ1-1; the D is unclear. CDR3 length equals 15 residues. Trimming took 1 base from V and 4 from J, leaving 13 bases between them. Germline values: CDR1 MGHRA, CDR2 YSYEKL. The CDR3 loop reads CASSQAEGSVTEAFF. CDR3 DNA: TGCGCCAGCAGCCAAGCCGAGGGTTCGGTCACTGAAGCTTTCTTT.

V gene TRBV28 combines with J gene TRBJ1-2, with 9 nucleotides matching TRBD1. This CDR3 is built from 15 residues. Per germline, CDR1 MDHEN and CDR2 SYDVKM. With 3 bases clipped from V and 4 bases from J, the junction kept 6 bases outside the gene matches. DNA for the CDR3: TGTGCCAGCAGTTTTCTCTCGGGACAGGGCTATGGCTACACCTTC. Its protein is CASSFLSGQGYGYTF.

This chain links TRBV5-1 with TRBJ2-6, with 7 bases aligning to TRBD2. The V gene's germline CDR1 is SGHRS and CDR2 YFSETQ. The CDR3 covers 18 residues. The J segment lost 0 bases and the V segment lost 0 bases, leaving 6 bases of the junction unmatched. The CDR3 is CASSLGGGPTSGANVLTF. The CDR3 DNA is TGCGCCAGCAGCTTGGGGGGAGGGCCTACCTCTGGGGCCAACGTCCTGACTTTC.

CDR3 loop: CATSSRGSTDTQYF. CDR3 in DNA: TGTGCCACCAGTAGCAGGGGAAGCACAGATACGCAGTATTTT. The chain couples TRBV24-1 to TRBJ2-3; possibly TRBD1 for D (6 bases). V lost 6 bases and J 0 bases, leaving 9 bases between the germline ends. Germline-derived CDR1 and CDR2 are KGHDR and SFDVKD. The CDR3 runs to 14 residues.

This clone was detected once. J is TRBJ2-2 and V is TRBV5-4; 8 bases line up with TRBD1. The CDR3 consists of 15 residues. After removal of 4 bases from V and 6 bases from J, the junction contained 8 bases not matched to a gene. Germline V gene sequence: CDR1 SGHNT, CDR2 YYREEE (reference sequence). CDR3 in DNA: TGTGCCAGCAGCACAGGACAGGGACACGCCGGGGAGCTGTTTTTT. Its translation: CASSTGQGHAGELFF.

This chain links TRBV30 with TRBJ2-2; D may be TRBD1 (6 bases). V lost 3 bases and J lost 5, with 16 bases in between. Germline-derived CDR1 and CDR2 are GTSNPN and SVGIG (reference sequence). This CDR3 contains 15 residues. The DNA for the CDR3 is TGTGCCTGGAGGGGCAGGGGCTTTTCAACCGGGGAGCTGTTTTTT. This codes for CAWRGRGFSTGELFF.